This entry describes one TCR beta chain. Its target is not known. Profiled with immunoSEQ multiplex PCR; TCRdb holds only in-frame clones, not every one. The sample lists over 50,000 clones; around four fifths were seen once. Deletions cut 4 bases from V and 7 bases from J, with 11 bases between. Germline CDR1 is SQVTM and CDR2 is ANQGSEA. The CDR3 extends over 12 amino acids. These data belong to a study of OX40 agonist ivuxolimab in advanced cancers. Background on the study: The eligibility criteria allowed prior anti-PD-1, anti-PD-L1 or anti-CTLA-4 therapy, and around 40% had some. Study-wide results and limits: The work left the antigen specificity of expanded peripheral T cells undetermined. Relative to CD4+ cells, CD8+ T cells on average had more expanded clones. At 0.1 to 3.0 mg/kg, CD4+ and CD8+ blood T cells expanded clonally by week 6.

The material sequenced was CD4+ or CD8+ T cells sorted from blood, taken in a trial of the OX40 agonist ivuxolimab. The sequence derives from an adult with an advanced solid tumor such as melanoma, head and neck, liver or kidney cancer. This chain connects TRBV29-1 to TRBJ2-4; no firm D call. Here the CDR3 reads CSVAQNTNIQYF. CDR3 in DNA: TGCAGCGTTGCCCAAAATACGAACATTCAGTACTTC.